This TCR beta chain was profiled in a study of shared clonotypes between healthy human individuals. CD45RO negativity and positive selection for CCR7 defined naive CD8 cells, a population that excluded terminally differentiated effector memory CD45RA+ cells. Donors, healthy HIV-negative adults, lacked recent acute infections or vaccinations. The donors were all Caucasian adults (living in Nashville, Tennessee). Generated by immunoSEQ multiplex PCR, the TCRdb table keeps only in-frame clones and is missing some. This repertoire shows around 2,100,000 clones, about 95% found once; its top ten account for roughly 1.2%. The TCR originated in a man aged 18 to 29 in good health. Sequenced material: naive CD8+ T cells sorted from blood.

This chain's CDR3 is CASSSVRQGEYEQYF. DNA for the CDR3: TGTGCCAGCAGCTCCGTCCGCCAGGGGGAATACGAGCAGTACTTC. The chain uses TRBV7-8 and TRBJ2-7; TRBD1 agrees at 7 bases. Trimming cost V 4 bases and J 4 bases; bases outside gene matches: 10. Germline V gives CDR1 SGHVS, CDR2 FQNEAQ. The CDR3 contains 15 residues. The full variable domain, its missing parts supplied by reference TRBV7-8 and TRBJ2-7, is GAGVSQSPRYKVAKRGQDVALRCDPISGHVSLFWYQQALGQGPEFLTYFQNEAQLDKSGLPSDRFFAERPEGSVSTLKIQRTQQEDSAVYLCASSSVRQGEYEQYFGPGTRLTVT.